This T cell receptor beta chain was sequenced during a study of blood T cell repertoires in COVID-19 (dated by TCRdb to the early 2020s). As for the study more broadly: Collaborator samples came from the United States, Italy and Spain and covered acute and convalescent phases of COVID-19. The prospective study material was composed of cDNA or gDNA derived from T cells, B-cell-depleted T cells, or PBMCs. Subjects who had been exposed to COVID-19, were actively infected with it, or had recovered from it provided the deeply sampled blood TCRbeta repertoires that made up the dataset. The repertoires were made available in a free public database intended to serve as a resource for research on the immune response to SARS-CoV-2. The samples were drawn from two sources: the first 160 participants of the ongoing ImmuneRACE study, and about 1,300 subjects contributed by 6 global collaborators. The sample metadata nearly always contained a de-identified subject ID, COVID-19 status, age in years and sex. Where available, HLA class I and class II types were taken from metadata supplied by the sample provider and were not determined by assay-based typing. What the work shows at the level of the full study, not this receptor alone: Clinical and demographic metadata were provided uncurated, with the amount varying by source and participant.

In the prospective study, participants were roughly 18 to 95 years old, resided in about two dozen geographic areas of the United States, and were enrolled through a virtual design. In the prospective study, participants were assigned to cohorts based on the clinical history participants reported in a screening survey and a study questionnaire. ImmuneRACE Cohort 3 recovered participants were defined by two consecutive negative NP/OP PCR tests, healthcare professional clearance, or symptom resolution. Each participant in the prospective study had whole blood, serum and a nasopharyngeal or oropharyngeal swab collected by mobile phlebotomists. Over an approximately 2-month period, participants in the prospective study had the option of providing additional blood draws and questionnaires. Prospective study blood samples were shipped either frozen or at room temperature before DNA extraction. TCRbeta CDR3 regions were amplified from genomic DNA using the immunoSEQ Assay, a bias-controlled multiplex PCR. As for the authors' bioinformatics: The number of nucleated cells in each sample was estimated by amplification of reference gene primers within the assay. To quantify the absolute abundance of each unique TCRbeta CDR3 rearrangement, sequence reads were collapsed and filtered. For each sample, productive Simpson clonality was calculated as the square root of Simpson's diversity index across productive rearrangements. TCRdb provides this immuneACCESS table in a form limited to in-frame rearrangements. Some clones are lacking; in checked studies, under half of them reflect an unresolved V gene, and why the rest are absent is not known. V, J and clone size were drawn from that table, and D and trimming were deduced from the DNA. In all, the sample holds around 250,000 clones, and under 90% of those were seen once. The ten largest clones capture around 15% of the sample.

Points on this clone: The antigen this receptor binds is unknown. Base qualities are not provided; no much larger clone lies one nucleotide away.

V trim: 4 bases; J trim: 4 bases; unmatched bases: 6. Looking up the germline V gene yields CDR1 SGHTA and CDR2 FQGNSA. The CDR3, from cysteine to phenylalanine, totals 15 residues. The CDR3 DNA has 45 bases and is translated from base 1. The sequenced sample was PBMCs or T cells enriched from blood (not recorded which). The receptor's source is a man aged 18 to 30 who had recovered from COVID-19. The chain employs TRBV7-2 and TRBJ2-1, with 8 middle bases fitting TRBD1. This receptor has the CDR3 CASSSSGTGYNEQFF. In nucleotide form, the sequence is TGTGCCAGCAGCTCCTCCGGGACAGGATACAATGAGCAGTTCTTC.